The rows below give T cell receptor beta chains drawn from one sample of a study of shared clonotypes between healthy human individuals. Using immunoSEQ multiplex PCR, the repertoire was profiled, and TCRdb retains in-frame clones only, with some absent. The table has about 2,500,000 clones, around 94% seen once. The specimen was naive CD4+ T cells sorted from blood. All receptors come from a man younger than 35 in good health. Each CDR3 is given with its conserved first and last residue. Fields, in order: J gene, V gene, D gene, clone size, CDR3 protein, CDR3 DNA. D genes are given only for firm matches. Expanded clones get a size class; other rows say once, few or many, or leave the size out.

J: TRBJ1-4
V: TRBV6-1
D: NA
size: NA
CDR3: CASSEGGVGEKLFF
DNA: TGTGCCAGCAGTGAGGGGGGAGTAGGAGAAAAACTGTTTTTT

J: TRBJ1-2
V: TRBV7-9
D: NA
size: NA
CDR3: CASSEWGAANYGYTF
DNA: TGTGCCAGCAGCGAATGGGGGGCGGCAAACTATGGCTACACCTTC

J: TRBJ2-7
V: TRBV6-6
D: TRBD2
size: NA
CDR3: CASSYSSGASNEQYF
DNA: TGTGCCAGCAGTTACTCTAGCGGGGCTTCGAACGAGCAGTACTTC

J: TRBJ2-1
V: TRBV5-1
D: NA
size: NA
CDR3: CASSLGFTSSYNEQFF
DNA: TGCGCCAGCAGCTTGGGTTTTACGAGCTCCTACAATGAGCAGTTCTTC

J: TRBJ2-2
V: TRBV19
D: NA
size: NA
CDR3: CASSIRASNTGELFF
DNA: TGTGCCAGTAGTATCCGGGCCTCGAACACCGGGGAGCTGTTTTTT

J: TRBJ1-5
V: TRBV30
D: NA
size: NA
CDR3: CAWSQGKDNQPQHF
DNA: TGTGCCTGGAGTCAGGGAAAAGACAATCAGCCCCAGCATTTT

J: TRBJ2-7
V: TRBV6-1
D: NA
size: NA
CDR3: CASSEVRPPYEQYF
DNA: TGTGCCAGCAGTGAAGTCAGGCCCCCCTACGAGCAGTACTTC

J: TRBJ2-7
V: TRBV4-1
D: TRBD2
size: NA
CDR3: CASSQVIAGGDEQYF
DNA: TGCGCCAGCAGCCAAGTAATAGCGGGAGGGGACGAGCAGTACTTC

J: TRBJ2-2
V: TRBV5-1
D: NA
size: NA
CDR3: CASSLVGSNTGELFF
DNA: TGCGCCAGCAGCTTGGTTGGTTCGAACACCGGGGAGCTGTTTTTT

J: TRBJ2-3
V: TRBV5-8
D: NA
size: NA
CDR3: CASSLEGGNADTQYF
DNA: TGTGCCAGCAGCTTGGAGGGGGGGAACGCAGATACGCAGTATTTT

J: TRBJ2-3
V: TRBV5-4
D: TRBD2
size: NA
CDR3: CASSIQREGPLATQYF
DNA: TGTGCCAGCAGCATCCAGCGGGAGGGTCCGTTGGCGACGCAGTATTTT

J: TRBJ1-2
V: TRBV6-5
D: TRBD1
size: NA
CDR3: CASSYPIRDRDGYTF
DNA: TGTGCCAGCAGTTACCCGATTCGGGACAGGGACGGCTACACCTTC

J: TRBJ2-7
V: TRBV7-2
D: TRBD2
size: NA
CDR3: CASSLPLAGEQYF
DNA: TGTGCCAGCAGCTTGCCACTAGCGGGCGAGCAGTACTTC

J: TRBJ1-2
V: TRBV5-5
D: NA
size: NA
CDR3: CASSYDSYGYTF
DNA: TGTGCCAGCAGTTATGACAGCTATGGCTACACCTTC

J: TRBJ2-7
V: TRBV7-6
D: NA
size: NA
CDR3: CASSPNLGGEQYF
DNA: TGTGCCAGCAGCCCGAACCTGGGCGGGGAGCAGTACTTC

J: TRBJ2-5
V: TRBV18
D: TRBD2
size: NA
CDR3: CASSPQTSGGAQTQYF
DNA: TGTGCCAGCTCACCTCAGACTAGCGGGGGGGCGCAGACCCAGTACTTC

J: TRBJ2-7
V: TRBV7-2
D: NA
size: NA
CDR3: CASSATGTEQYF
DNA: TGTGCCAGCAGCGCCACGGGGACCGAGCAGTACTTC

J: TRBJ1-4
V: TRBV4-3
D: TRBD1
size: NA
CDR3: CASSQGQGREKLFF
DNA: TGCGCCAGCAGCCAGGGACAGGGCCGTGAAAAACTGTTTTTT

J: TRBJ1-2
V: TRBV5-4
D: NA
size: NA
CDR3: CASSLTLNYGYTF
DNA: TGTGCCAGCAGCTTGACACTGAACTATGGCTACACCTTC

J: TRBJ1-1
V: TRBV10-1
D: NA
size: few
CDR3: CASSESTDTLNTEAFF
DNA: TGCGCCAGCAGTGAGTCTACTGACACCTTGAACACTGAAGCTTTCTTT

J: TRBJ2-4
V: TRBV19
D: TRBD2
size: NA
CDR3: CASSRTSGGLVAKNIQYF
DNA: TGTGCCAGTAGTAGGACTAGCGGGGGCTTGGTAGCCAAAAACATTCAGTACTTC

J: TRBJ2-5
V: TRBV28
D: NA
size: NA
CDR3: CASSSRGRDQYF
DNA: TGTGCCAGCAGTTCACGGGGGCGGGACCAGTACTTC

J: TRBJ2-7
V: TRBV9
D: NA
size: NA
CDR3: CASSVGLSYEQYF
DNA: TGTGCCAGCAGCGTAGGGCTTTCCTACGAGCAGTACTTC

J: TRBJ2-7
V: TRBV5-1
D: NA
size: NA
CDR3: CASSLDGQRSRPSEQYF
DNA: TGCGCCAGCAGCTTGGATGGCCAGCGGAGCCGGCCTTCCGAGCAGTACTTC

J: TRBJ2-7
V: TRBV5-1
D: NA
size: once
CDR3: CASSLSNSYEQYF
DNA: TGCGCCAGCAGCTTGTCGAACTCCTACGAGCAGTACTTC

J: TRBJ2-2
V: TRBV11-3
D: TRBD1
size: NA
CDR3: CASSPDRGRNTGELFF
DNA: TGTGCCAGCAGCCCCGACAGGGGGCGTAACACCGGGGAGCTGTTTTTT

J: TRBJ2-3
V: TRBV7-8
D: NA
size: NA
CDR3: CASSDYSVGTIITDTQYF
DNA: TGTGCCAGCTCCGACTACTCCGTTGGGACGATAATCACAGATACGCAGTATTTT

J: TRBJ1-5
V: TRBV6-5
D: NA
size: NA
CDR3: CASSYSSNQPQHF
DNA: TGTGCCAGCAGTTACTCATCCAATCAGCCCCAGCATTTT

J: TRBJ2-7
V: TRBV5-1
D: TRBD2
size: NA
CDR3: CASSLGDLAGANEQYF
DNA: TGCGCCAGCAGCTTGGGGGATCTAGCGGGAGCTAACGAGCAGTACTTC

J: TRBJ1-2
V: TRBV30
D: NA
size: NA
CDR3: CAWSGGSTAVYGYTF
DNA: TGTGCCTGGAGTGGTGGGTCCACCGCGGTCTATGGCTACACCTTC

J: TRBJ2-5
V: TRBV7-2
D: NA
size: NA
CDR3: CASSLGTLETQYF
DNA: TGTGCCAGCAGCCTGGGAACGTTGGAGACCCAGTACTTC

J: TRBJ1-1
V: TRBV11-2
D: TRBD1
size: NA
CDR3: CASSFRTGDEAFF
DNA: TGTGCCAGCAGTTTCCGGACAGGGGACGAAGCTTTCTTT

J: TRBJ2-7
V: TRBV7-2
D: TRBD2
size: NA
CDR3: CASSSGTSQNEQYF
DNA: TGTGCCAGCAGCTCCGGGACTAGTCAAAACGAGCAGTACTTC

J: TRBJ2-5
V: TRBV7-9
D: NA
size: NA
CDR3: CASLKTYQETQYF
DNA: TGTGCCAGCCTGAAGACGTACCAAGAGACCCAGTACTTC

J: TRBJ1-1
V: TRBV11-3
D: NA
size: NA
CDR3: CASSLGRGREAFF
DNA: TGTGCCAGCAGCCTCGGTAGGGGTCGAGAAGCTTTCTTT

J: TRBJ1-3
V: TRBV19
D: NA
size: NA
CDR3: CASSRGVDSGNTIYF
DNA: TGTGCCAGTAGTAGAGGGGTTGACTCTGGAAACACCATATATTTT

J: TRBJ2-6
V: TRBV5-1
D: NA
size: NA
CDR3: CASSSPGTGANVLTF
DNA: TGCGCCAGCAGCTCTCCAGGGACTGGGGCCAACGTCCTGACTTTC

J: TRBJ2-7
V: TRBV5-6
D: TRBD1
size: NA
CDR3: CASSLVGGTDEQYF
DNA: TGTGCCAGCAGCTTGGTAGGGGGCACCGACGAGCAGTACTTC

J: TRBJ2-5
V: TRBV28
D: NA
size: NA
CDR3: CASSLRGGQETQYF
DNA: TGTGCCAGCAGTTTAAGGGGGGGCCAAGAGACCCAGTACTTC

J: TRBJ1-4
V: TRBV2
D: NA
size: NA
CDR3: CASSQGTGANEKLFF
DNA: TGTGCCAGCAGCCAGGGGACCGGAGCTAATGAAAAACTGTTTTTT

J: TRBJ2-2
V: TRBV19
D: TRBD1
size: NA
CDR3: CASSTRGSANTGELFF
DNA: TGTGCCAGTAGTACCAGGGGGTCCGCGAACACCGGGGAGCTGTTTTTT